These 2 T cell receptor beta chains originate from one sample sequenced in a study of shared clonotypes between healthy human individuals. Some clones are missing from TCRdb's copy, which holds only in-frame ones; the method was immunoSEQ multiplex PCR. The table lists around 940,000 clones, approximately 80% of them singletons. Specimen: memory CD4+ T cells sorted from blood. The subset was: CD45RA-negative fraction. The receptors derive from a man in his late teens or twenties in good health.

The CDR3: CASSGPGRAKNIQYF. The CDR3 nucleotides read TGTGCCAGCAGTGGGCCAGGTCGGGCCAAAAACATTCAGTACTTC. This chain uses TRBV6-1 with TRBJ2-4; D call uncertain. Germline V gene sequence: CDR1 MNHNS, CDR2 SASEGT. Deletions cut 4 bases from V and 1 base from J, with 11 bases between. The CDR3 contains 15 residues.

This clone appeared a few times. The rearrangement joins TRBV19 to TRBJ1-3; D not certain. This CDR3 region has 15 residues. CDR1 is LNHDA, CDR2 SQIVND, per germline (reference sequence). Trimming shortened V by 1 base and J by 0 bases, and 7 bases separated the two germline ends. The CDR3 coding sequence is TGTGCCAGTAGTATAGGTCAGTTCTCTGGAAACACCATATATTTT. It is translated as CASSIGQFSGNTIYF.